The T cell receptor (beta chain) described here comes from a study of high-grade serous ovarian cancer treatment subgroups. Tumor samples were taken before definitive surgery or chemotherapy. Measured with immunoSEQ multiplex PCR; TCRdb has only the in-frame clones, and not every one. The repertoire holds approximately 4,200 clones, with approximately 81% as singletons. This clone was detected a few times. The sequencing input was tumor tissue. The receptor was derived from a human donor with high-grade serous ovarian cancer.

CDR3 in DNA: TGCGCCAGCAGCTTTGACCCCGAACTGACGGGGGACAAAAACATTCAGTACTTC. It yields the protein CASSFDPELTGDKNIQYF. This chain joins TRBV5-1 and TRBJ2-4; the D gene is possibly TRBD2 (6 bases). The germline CDR1 and CDR2 sequences are SGHRS and YFSETQ. The CDR3 length is 18 residues. Trimming cost V 2 bases and J 3 bases, with 21 bases left between them.